This T cell receptor beta chain was found in a study of OX40 agonist ivuxolimab in advanced cancers. Study-wide context: As their treatment, patients were administered ivuxolimab, an agonistic anti-OX40 (CD134) antibody.

The assay was immunoSEQ multiplex PCR, and TCRdb's table has in-frame clones only and misses some. This table holds under 70,000 clones, 85% to 90% found once. The CDR3 totals 13 residues. V lost 1 base to trimming and J lost 2 bases, with 5 bases between them. CDR1 SGHRS and CDR2 YFSETQ come from the germline V gene. As for this clone: This specimen includes other DNA sequences encoding the same CDR3.

The gene calls are TRBV5-1 and TRBJ2-3, with D uncertain. This TCR was recovered from an adult with an advanced solid tumor such as melanoma, head and neck, liver or kidney cancer. This specimen was CD4+ or CD8+ T cells sorted from blood, taken in a trial of the OX40 agonist ivuxolimab. CDR3 residues: CASSLRVTDTQYF. The CDR3 coding sequence is TGCGCCAGCAGCTTGAGGGTCACAGATACGCAGTATTTT. Together with reference TRBV5-1 and TRBJ2-3, the CDR3 gives the full variable domain: KAGVTQTPRYLIKTRGQQVTLSCSPISGHRSVSWYQQTPGQGLQFLFEYFSETQRNKGNFPGRFSGRQFSNSRSEMNVSTLELGDSALYLCASSLRVTDTQYFGPGTRLTVL.